The clone carrying this T cell receptor beta chain was observed at least ten times. Stable Graves' hyperthyroidism denoted no ophthalmopathy progression over 18 months. The source of the PBMCs was over 8.5 ml of fresh peripheral blood. This sample is drawn from a study of T cells in Graves' hyperthyroidism and ophthalmopathy. TCR beta CDR3 sequences were amplified from RNA transcripts. HTBI primers were employed in a first-round RT-PCR of the TCR CDR3. TCRdb recomputed calls from the multiplex PCR reads with MiXCR, one row per CDR3 protein. The table shows 300,000 to 400,000 distinct CDR3 sequences, with more than 11% occurring only once. Germline V CDR1 and CDR2: MDHEN, SYDVKM. There are 14 residues in the CDR3. The ends were cut back, 5 bases at V and 4 bases at J, with 14 bases in the middle.

The chain is built from TRBV28 and TRBJ1-2, with no clear D. The sample taken for sequencing was blood. The TCR sequence derives from a woman in her twenties or thirties with Graves' hyperthyroidism. CDR3 coding DNA: TGTGCCAGCAGTCCCCCGGGGAGGTCCTATGGCTACACCTTC. It specifies CASSPPGRSYGYTF.